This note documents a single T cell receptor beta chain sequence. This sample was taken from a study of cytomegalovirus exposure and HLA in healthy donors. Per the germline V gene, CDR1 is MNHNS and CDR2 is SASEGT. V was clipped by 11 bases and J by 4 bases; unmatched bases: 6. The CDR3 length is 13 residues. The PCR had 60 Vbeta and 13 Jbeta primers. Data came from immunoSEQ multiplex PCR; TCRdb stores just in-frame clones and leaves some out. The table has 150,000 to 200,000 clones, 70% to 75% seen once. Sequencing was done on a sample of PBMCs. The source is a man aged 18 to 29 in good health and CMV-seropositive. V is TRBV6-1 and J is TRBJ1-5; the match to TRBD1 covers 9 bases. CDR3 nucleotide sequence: TGTGCCTCGACCGGGACAGGGAATCAGCCCCAGCATTTT. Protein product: CASTGTGNQPQHF.